These T cell receptor beta chains were read from a single sample in a study of control samples from healthy donors and cancer patients. The assay was immunoSEQ multiplex PCR, and TCRdb's table has in-frame clones only and misses some. This table holds tens of thousands of clones, roughly 95% found once. The sample was blood. The origin of the receptors is a young man in good health. The CDR3 runs from the conserved cysteine through the conserved F or W.

v_gene	j_gene	CDR3aa
TRBV25-1	TRBJ1-6	CASSRAEDSPLHF
TRBV18	TRBJ2-1	CASSPVLAGAGEQFF
TRBV18	TRBJ1-1	CASSPEPPSGTEAFF
TRBV5-5	TRBJ2-6	CASSQLLSANVLTF
TRBV30	TRBJ2-1	CAGGEEGEQFF
TRBV6-5	TRBJ1-4	CASARRGANEKLFF
TRBV18	TRBJ2-7	CASSPGLAYEQYF
TRBV5-1	TRBJ1-5	CASSLEGYSNQPQHF
TRBV7-3	TRBJ2-3	CASSSLAGGADTQYF
TRBV28	TRBJ1-6	CASRTYAGGNSPLHF
TRBV7-9	TRBJ2-1	CASSLGLAGGLQFF
TRBV4-1	TRBJ1-5	CASSDTGVNQPQHF
TRBV3-1/TRBV3-2	TRBJ1-1	CASSQGQGGNTEAFF
TRBV2	TRBJ2-2	CASSEKRAPGELFF
TRBV5-1	TRBJ2-3	CASSLDVDTQYF
TRBV4-1	TRBJ2-5	CASSQLAVQETQYF
TRBV27	TRBJ2-2	CASSLMGTNTGELFF
TRBV6-2/TRBV6-3	TRBJ2-1	CASSQHGGARIEQFF
TRBV18	TRBJ1-2	CASSPLGTGFTKPGAF
TRBV6-2/TRBV6-3	TRBJ1-2	CASSRDGLDGYTF
TRBV6-5	TRBJ2-2	CASSPLRGGELFF
TRBV18	TRBJ2-2	CASSRQLGELFF
TRBV5-4	TRBJ2-7	CASSFGTGSYEQYF
TRBV5-1	TRBJ1-2	CASSLDTGDYGYTF
TRBV18	TRBJ2-1	CASSPRLAGVIFEQFF
TRBV14	TRBJ2-3	CASSQGTYNTDTQYF
TRBV5-1	TRBJ2-3	CASSSGTGVTDTQYF
TRBV20-1	TRBJ2-7	CSASFRTYEQYF
TRBV4-1	TRBJ2-1	CASSFKAGAYYNEQFF
TRBV2	TRBJ2-7	CASRETGPPLEQYF
TRBV28	TRBJ2-7	CASSPPTDYYEQYF
TRBV6-4	TRBJ1-5	CASSEPAALKQNQPQHF
TRBV19	TRBJ2-1	CASSIRSGRAIFGEQFF
TRBV18	TRBJ1-5	CASSPPGQPQHF
TRBV7-6	TRBJ2-1	CASSLRPGHRNEQFF
TRBV5-4	TRBJ1-1	CASSLEGWGTEAFF
TRBV5-1	TRBJ2-3	CASSLASGRTDTQYF
TRBV4-3	TRBJ1-3	CASSQGLGTSSGNTIYF
TRBV6-1	TRBJ1-5	CASSEAPGQGYQPQHF
TRBV6-2/TRBV6-3	TRBJ1-1	CASSYSIGADEAFF
TRBV3-1/TRBV3-2	TRBJ2-7	CASSQDLRDFSYEQYF
TRBV29-1	TRBJ1-3	CSVEDIDRGFGGNTIYF
TRBV7-2	TRBJ2-5	CASSPGGARETQYF
TRBV5-1	TRBJ2-2	CATTSGNTGELFF
TRBV6-2/TRBV6-3	TRBJ2-1	CASSYPGTSWNEQFF
TRBV5-1	TRBJ1-2	CASSLNGQGDYGYTF
TRBV18	TRBJ2-3	CASSQPGLAETSTDTQYF
TRBV30	TRBJ2-3	CAWMSGRVTDTQYF
TRBV6-2/TRBV6-3	TRBJ2-1	CASSTGIGEQFF
TRBV4-1	TRBJ1-1	CASSQGRGTEAFF
TRBV28	TRBJ1-6	CASSLREVSSPLHF
TRBV11-1	TRBJ2-7	CASSLGTVGEQYF
TRBV6-5	TRBJ2-5	CASSSPTSGRSETQYF
TRBV29-1	TRBJ2-5	CSVGGAGQETQYF
TRBV5-1	TRBJ2-1	CASSPVVSGRGYEQFF
TRBV10-1	TRBJ2-3	CASSLAGGLGDTQYF
TRBV9	TRBJ1-2	CASSVGGSYGYTF